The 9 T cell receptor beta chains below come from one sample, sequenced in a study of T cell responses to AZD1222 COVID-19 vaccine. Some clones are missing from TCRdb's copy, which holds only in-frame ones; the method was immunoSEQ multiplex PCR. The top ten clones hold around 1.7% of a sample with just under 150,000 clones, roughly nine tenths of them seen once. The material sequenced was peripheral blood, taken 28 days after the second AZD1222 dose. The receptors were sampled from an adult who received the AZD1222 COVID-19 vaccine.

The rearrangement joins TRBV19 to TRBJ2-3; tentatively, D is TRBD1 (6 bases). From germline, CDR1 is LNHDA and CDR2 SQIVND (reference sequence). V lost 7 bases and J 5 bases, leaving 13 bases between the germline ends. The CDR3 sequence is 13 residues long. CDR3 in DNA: TGTGCCAGTACCTACAGGGTCGGAGATACGCAGTATTTT. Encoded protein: CASTYRVGDTQYF.

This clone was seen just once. The CDR3 spells CAWSVASGTGELFF. The DNA of the CDR3 is TGTGCCTGGAGTGTAGCCAGCGGCACCGGGGAGCTGTTTTTT. The V call is TRBV30, the J call TRBJ2-2; perhaps TRBD2 as D (5 bases). This CDR3 has 14 residues. Trimming removed 0 bases at V and 4 bases at J, with 9 bases between. Per germline, CDR1 GTSNPN and CDR2 SVGIG (reference sequence).

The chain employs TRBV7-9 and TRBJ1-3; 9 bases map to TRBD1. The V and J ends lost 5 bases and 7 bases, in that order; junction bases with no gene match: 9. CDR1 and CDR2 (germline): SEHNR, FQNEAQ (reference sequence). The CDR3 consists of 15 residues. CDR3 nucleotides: TGTGCCAGCAGCCCGGGACAGGGTTTTTCCAACACCATATATTTT. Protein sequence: CASSPGQGFSNTIYF.

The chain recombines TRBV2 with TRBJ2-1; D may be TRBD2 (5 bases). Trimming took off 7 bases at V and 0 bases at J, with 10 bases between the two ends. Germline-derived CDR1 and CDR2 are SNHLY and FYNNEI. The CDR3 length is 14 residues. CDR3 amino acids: CASKSGDSYNEQFF. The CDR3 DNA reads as TGTGCCAGCAAGAGCGGAGACTCCTACAATGAGCAGTTCTTC.

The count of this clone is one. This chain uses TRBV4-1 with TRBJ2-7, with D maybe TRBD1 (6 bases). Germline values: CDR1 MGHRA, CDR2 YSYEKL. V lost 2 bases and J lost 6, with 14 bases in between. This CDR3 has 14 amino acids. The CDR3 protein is CASSQTAGAGEQYF. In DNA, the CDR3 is TGCGCCAGCAGCCAAACCGCAGGGGCGGGCGAGCAGTACTTC.

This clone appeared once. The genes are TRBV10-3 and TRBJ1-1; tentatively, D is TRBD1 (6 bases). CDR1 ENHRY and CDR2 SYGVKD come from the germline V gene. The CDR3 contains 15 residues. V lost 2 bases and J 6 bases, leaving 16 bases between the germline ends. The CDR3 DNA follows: TGTGCCATCAGTGAGACACTTCACAGGGAAGCTGAAGCTTTCTTT. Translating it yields CAISETLHREAEAFF.

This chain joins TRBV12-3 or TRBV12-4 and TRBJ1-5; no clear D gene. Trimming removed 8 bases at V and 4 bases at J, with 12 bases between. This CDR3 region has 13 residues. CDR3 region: CASLLRWNQPQHF. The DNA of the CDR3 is TGTGCCAGCCTCTTGCGATGGAATCAGCCCCAGCATTTT.

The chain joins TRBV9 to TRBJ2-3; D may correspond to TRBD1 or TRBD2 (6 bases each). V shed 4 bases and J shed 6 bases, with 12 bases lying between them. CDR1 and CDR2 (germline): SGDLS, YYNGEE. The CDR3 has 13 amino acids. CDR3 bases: TGTGCCAGCAGCCCCCAAGGGGGGGATACGCAGTATTTT. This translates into CASSPQGGDTQYF.

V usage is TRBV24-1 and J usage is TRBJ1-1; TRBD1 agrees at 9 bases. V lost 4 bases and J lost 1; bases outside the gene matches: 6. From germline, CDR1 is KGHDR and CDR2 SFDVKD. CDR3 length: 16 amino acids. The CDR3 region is CATSENTGQGNTEAFF. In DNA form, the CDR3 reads TGTGCCACCAGTGAGAATACGGGACAGGGGAACACTGAAGCTTTCTTT.